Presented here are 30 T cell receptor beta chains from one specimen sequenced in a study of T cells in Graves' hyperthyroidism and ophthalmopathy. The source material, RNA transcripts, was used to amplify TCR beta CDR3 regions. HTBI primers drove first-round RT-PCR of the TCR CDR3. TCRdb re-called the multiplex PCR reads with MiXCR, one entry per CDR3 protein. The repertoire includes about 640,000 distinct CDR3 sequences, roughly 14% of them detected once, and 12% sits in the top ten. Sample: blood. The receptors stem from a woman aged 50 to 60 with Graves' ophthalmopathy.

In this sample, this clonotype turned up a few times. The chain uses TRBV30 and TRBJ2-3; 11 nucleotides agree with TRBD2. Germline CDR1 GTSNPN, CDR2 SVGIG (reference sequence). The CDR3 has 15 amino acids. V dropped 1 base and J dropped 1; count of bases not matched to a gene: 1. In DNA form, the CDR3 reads TGTGCCTGGAGTGGACTAGCGGGGCGCACAGATACGCAGTATTTT. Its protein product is CAWSGLAGRTDTQYF.

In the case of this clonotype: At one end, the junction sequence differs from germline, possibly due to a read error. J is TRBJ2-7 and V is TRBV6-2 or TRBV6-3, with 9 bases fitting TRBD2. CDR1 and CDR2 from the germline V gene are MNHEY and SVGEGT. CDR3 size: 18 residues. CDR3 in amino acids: CTSSPTVLAGVLYYEQYF. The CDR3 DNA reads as TGTACCAGCAGTCCAACAGTTTTAGCGGGAGTTTTGTACTACGAGCAGTACTTC.

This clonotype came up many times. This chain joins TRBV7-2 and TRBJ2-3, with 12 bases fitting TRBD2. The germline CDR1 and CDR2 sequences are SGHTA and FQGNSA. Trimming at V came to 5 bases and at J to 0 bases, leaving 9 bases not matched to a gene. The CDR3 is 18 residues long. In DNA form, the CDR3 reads TGTGCCAGCAGCAGACCTAGCGGGAGGGGATCTAGCACAGATACGCAGTATTTT. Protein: CASSRPSGRGSSTDTQYF.

DNA of the CDR3: TGTGCCAGCAGCTCACCAGCGGGAGTGAGCAATGAGCAGTTCTTC. Encoded protein: CASSSPAGVSNEQFF. V and J are TRBV28 and TRBJ2-1, with 8 nucleotides matching TRBD2. This CDR3 contains 15 residues. After removal of 6 bases from V and 6 bases from J, the junction contained 10 bases not matched to a gene. The V gene's germline CDR1 is MDHEN and CDR2 SYDVKM. The full variable domain, completed using reference TRBV28 and TRBJ2-1, is DVKVTQSSRYLVKRTGEKVFLECVQDMDHENMFWYRQDPGLGLRLIYFSYDVKMKEKGDIPEGYSVSREKKERFSLILESASTNQTSMYLCASSSPAGVSNEQFFGPGTRLTVL.

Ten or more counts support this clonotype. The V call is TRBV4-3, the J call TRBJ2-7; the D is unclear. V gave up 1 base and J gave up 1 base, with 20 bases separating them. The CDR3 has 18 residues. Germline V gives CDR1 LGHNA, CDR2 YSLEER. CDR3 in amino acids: CASSQAAPEVGSSYEQYF. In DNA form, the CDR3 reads TGCGCCAGCAGCCAAGCAGCCCCCGAAGTGGGATCATCCTACGAGCAGTACTTC.

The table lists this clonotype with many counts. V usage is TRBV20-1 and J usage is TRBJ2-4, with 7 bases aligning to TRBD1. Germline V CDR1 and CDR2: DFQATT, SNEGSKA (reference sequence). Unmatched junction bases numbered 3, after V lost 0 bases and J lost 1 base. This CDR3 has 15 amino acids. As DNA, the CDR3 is TGCAGTGCTAGAGATCTGACAGGGGCCAAAAACATTCAGTACTTC. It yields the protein CSARDLTGAKNIQYF.

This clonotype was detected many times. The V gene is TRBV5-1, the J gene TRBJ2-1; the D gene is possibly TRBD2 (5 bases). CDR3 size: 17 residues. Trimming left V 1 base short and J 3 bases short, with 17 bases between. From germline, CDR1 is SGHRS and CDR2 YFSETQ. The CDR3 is CASSLLLASGVYNEQFF. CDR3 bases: TGCGCCAGCAGCTTGTTACTCGCGAGCGGTGTCTACAATGAGCAGTTCTTC. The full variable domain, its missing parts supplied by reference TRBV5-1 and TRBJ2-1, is KAGVTQTPRYLIKTRGQQVTLSCSPISGHRSVSWYQQTPGQGLQFLFEYFSETQRNKGNFPGRFSGRQFSNSRSEMNVSTLELGDSALYLCASSLLLASGVYNEQFFGPGTRLTVL.

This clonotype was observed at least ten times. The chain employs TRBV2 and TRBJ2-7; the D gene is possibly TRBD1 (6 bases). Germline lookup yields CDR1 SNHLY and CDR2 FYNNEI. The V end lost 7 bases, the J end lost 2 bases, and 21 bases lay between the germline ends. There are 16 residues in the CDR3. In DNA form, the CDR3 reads TGTGCCAGCATCGGAAGGGGGAGAACACGACCCTACGAGCAGTACTTC. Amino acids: CASIGRGRTRPYEQYF.

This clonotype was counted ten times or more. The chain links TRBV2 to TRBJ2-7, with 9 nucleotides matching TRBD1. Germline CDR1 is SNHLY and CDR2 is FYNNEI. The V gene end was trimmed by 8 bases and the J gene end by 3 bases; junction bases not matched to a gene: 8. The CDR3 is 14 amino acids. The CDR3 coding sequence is TGTGCCAGCCTTTCAGGACAGGGGCACTACGAGCAGTACTTC. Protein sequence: CASLSGQGHYEQYF.

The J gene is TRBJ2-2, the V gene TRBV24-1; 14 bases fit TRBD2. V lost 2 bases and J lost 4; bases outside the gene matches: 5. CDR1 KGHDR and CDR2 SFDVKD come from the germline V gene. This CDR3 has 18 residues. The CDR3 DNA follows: TGTGCCACCAGTGATTCGGGACTAGCGGGAGACGTCACCGGGGAGCTGTTTTTT. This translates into CATSDSGLAGDVTGELFF.

The CDR3 DNA is TGTGCCAGTAGTATAACTACAGGAGGCTCGTACGAGCAGTACTTC. It specifies CASSITTGGSYEQYF. This sequence joins TRBV19 and TRBJ2-7; D tentatively fits TRBD1 or TRBD2 (5 bases each). The CDR3 totals 15 residues. CDR1 LNHDA and CDR2 SQIVND come from the germline V gene (reference sequence). The V end was cut by 2 bases, the J end by 4 bases, with 15 bases between.

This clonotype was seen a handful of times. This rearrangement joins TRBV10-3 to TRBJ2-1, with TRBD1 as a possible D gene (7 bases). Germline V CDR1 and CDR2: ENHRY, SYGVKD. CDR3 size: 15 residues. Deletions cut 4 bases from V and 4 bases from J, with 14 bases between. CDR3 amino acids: CAISGRDSLYNEQFF. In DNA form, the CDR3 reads TGTGCCATCAGTGGGCGGGACAGCCTATACAATGAGCAGTTCTTC.

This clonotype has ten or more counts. The CDR3 loop reads CASKGQMNTEAFF. The CDR3 bases are TGTGCCAGCAAAGGACAGATGAACACTGAAGCTTTCTTT. V usage is TRBV27 and J usage is TRBJ1-1, with a weak D call TRBD1 (6 bases). CDR1 and CDR2 from the germline V gene are MNHEY and SMNVEV (reference sequence). V was clipped by 7 bases and J by 0 bases, with 9 bases between them. The CDR3 consists of 13 residues.

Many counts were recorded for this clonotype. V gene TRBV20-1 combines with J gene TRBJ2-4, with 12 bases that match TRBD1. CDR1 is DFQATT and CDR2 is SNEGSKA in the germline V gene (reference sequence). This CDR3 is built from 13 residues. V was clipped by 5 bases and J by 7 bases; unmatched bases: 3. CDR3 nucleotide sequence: TGCAGTGCTTTGGGACAGGGGGCGAACATTCAGTACTTC. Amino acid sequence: CSALGQGANIQYF.

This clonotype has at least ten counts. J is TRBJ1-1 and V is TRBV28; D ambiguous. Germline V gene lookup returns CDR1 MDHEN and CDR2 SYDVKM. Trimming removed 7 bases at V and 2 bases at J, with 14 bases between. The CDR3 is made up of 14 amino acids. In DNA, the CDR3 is TGTGCCAGCACCGCGGAGGGAGGTAACACTGAAGCTTTCTTT. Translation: CASTAEGGNTEAFF.

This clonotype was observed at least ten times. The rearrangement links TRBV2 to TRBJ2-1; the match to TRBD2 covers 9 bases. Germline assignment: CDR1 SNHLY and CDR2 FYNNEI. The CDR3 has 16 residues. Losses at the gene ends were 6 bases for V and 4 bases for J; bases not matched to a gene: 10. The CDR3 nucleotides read TGTGCCAGCAGCCCCAGTAGCGGGAGAGGGTACAATGAGCAGTTCTTC. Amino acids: CASSPSSGRGYNEQFF.

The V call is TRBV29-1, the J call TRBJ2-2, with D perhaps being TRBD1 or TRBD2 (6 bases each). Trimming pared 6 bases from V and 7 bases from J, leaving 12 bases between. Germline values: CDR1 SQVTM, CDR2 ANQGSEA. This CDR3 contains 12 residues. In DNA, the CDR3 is TGCAGCGTCCACAAGGGGGGCGGGGAGCTGTTTTTT. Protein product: CSVHKGGGELFF.

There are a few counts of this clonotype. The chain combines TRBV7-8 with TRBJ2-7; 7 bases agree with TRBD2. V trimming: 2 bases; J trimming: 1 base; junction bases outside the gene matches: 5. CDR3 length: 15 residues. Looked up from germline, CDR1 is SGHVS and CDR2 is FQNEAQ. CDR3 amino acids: CASSLNSGISYEQYF. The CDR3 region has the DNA TGTGCCAGCAGCTTAAACAGCGGGATTTCCTACGAGCAGTACTTC.

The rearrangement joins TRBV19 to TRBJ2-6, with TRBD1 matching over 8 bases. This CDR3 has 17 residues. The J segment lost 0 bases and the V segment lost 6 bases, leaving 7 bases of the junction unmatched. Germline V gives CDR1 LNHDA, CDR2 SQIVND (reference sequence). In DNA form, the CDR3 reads TGTGCCAGTAGACTGAGGACAGGGCTCTCTGGGGCCAACGTCCTGACTTTC. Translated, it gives CASRLRTGLSGANVLTF.

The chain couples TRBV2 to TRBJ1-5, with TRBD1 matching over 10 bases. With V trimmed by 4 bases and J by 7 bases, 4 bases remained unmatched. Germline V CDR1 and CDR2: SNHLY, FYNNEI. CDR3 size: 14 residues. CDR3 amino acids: CASSVGTGVQPQHF. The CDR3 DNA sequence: TGTGCCAGCAGTGTAGGGACAGGGGTCCAGCCCCAGCATTTT.

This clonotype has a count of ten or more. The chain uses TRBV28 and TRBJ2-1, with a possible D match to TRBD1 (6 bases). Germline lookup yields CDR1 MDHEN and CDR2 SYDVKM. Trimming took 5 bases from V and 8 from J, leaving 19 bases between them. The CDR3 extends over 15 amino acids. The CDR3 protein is CASSGLGTQGDEQFF. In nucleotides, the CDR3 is TGTGCCAGCAGTGGACTCGGGACACAAGGCGATGAGCAGTTCTTC.

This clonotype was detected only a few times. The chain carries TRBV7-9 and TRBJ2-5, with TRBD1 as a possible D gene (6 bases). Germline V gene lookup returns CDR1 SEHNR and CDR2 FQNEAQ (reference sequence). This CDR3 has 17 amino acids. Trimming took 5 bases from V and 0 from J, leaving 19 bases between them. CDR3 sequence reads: CASSTTIWTAYQETQYF. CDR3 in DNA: TGTGCCAGCAGCACCACCATCTGGACAGCCTACCAAGAGACCCAGTACTTC.

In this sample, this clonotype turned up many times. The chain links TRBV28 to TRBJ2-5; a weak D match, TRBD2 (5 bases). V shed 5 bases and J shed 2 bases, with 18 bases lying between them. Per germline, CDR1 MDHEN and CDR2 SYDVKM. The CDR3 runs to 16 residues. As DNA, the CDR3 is TGTGCCAGCAGTCAAAGTCCAATTAGACTACAAGAGACCCAGTACTTC. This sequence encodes CASSQSPIRLQETQYF. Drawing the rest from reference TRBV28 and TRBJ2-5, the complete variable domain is DVKVTQSSRYLVKRTGEKVFLECVQDMDHENMFWYRQDPGLGLRLIYFSYDVKMKEKGDIPEGYSVSREKKERFSLILESASTNQTSMYLCASSQSPIRLQETQYFGPGTRLLVL.

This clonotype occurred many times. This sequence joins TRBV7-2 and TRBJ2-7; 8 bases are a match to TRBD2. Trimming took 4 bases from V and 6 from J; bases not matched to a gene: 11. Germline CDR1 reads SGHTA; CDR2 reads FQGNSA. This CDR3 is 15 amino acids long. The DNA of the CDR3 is TGTGCCAGCAGCTCAAATCCCGGGACTAGGGGCGAGCAGTACTTC. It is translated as CASSSNPGTRGEQYF.

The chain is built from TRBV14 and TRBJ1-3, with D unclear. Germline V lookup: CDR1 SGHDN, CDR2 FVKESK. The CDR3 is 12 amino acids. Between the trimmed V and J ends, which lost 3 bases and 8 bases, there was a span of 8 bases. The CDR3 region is CASSQAPDTIYF. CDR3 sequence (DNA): TGTGCCAGCAGCCAGGCTCCGGACACCATATATTTT. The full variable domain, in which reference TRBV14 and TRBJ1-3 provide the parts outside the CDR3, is EAGVTQFPSHSVIEKGQTVTLRCDPISGHDNLYWYRRVMGKEIKFLLHFVKESKQDESGMPNNRFLAERTGGTYSTLKVQPAELEDSGVYFCASSQAPDTIYFGEGSWLTVV.

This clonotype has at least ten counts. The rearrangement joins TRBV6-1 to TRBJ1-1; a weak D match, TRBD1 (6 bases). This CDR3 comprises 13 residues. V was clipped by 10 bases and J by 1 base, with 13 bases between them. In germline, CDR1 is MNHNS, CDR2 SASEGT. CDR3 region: CAIRRGPNTEAFF. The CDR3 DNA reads TGTGCCATCCGCCGGGGGCCGAACACTGAAGCTTTCTTT.

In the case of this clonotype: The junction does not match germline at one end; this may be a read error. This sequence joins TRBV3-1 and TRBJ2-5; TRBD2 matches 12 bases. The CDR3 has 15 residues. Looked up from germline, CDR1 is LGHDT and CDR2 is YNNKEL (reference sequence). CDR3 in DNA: TGTGCCAGCAGCCAACGACTAGCGGGAGAAGAGACCCGGTACTTC. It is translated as CASSQRLAGEETRYF.

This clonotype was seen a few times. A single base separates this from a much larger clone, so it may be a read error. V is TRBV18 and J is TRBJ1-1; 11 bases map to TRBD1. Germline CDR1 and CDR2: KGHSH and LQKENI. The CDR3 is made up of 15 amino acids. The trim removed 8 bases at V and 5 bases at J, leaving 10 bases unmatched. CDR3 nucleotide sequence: TGTGCCAGCCCACTGGGTTGGGACAGGGGGACTGAAGCTTTCTTT. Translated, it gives CASPLGWDRGTEAFF. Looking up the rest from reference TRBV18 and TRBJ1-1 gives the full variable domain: NAGVMQNPRHLVRRRGQEARLRCSPMKGHSHVYWYRQLPEEGLKFMVYLQKENIIDESGMPKERFSAEFPKEGPSILRIQQVVRGDSAAYFCASPLGWDRGTEAFFGQGTRLTVV.

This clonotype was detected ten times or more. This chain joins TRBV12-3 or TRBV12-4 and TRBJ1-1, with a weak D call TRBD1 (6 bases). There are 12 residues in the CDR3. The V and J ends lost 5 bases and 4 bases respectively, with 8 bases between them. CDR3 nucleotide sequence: TGTGCCAGCAGTGACAGGACCACTGAAGCTTTCTTT. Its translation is CASSDRTTEAFF.

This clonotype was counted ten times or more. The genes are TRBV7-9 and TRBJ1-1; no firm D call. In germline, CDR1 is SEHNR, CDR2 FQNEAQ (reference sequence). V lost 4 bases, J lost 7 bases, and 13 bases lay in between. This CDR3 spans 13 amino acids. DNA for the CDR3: TGTGCCAGCAGCTCAGCCGGCCGCTTTGAAGCTTTCTTT. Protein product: CASSSAGRFEAFF.